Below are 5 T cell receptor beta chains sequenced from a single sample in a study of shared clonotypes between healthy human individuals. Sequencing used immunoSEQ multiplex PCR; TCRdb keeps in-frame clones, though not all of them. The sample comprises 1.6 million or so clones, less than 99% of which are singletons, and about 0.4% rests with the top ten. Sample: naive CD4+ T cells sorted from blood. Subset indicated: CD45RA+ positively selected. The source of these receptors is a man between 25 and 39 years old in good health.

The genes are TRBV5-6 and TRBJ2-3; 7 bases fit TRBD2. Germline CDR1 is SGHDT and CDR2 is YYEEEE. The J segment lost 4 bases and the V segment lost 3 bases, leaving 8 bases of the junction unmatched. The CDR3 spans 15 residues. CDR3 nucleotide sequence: TGTGCCAGCAGCTCGCCGCGCGGGAGATCAGATACGCAGTATTTT. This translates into CASSSPRGRSDTQYF.

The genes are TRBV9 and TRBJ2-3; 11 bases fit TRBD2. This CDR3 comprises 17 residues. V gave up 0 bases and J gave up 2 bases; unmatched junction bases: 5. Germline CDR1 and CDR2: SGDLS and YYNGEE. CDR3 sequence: CASSVDLAGGITDTQYF. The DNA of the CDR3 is TGTGCCAGCAGCGTAGATCTAGCGGGAGGTATCACAGATACGCAGTATTTT.

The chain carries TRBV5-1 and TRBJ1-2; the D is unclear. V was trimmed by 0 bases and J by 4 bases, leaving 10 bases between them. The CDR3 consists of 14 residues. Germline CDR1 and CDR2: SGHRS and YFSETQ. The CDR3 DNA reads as TGCGCCAGCAGCTTGGAGCCCAGCAGCTATGGCTACACCTTC. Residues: CASSLEPSSYGYTF.

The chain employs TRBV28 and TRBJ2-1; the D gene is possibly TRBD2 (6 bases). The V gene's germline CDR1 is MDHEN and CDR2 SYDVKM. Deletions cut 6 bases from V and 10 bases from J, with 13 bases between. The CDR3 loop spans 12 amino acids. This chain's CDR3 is CASSIGGIEQFF. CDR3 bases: TGTGCCAGCAGCATTGGGGGGATCGAGCAGTTCTTC.

The CDR3: CASSPRYQETQYF. The CDR3, as DNA: TGTGCCAGCAGCCCTCGGTACCAAGAGACCCAGTACTTC. J is TRBJ2-5 and V is TRBV11-3, with D uncertain. This CDR3 region has 13 residues. The V end lost 5 bases, the J end lost 0 bases, and 7 bases lay between the germline ends. Germline V gene sequence: CDR1 SGHNT, CDR2 YENEEA.